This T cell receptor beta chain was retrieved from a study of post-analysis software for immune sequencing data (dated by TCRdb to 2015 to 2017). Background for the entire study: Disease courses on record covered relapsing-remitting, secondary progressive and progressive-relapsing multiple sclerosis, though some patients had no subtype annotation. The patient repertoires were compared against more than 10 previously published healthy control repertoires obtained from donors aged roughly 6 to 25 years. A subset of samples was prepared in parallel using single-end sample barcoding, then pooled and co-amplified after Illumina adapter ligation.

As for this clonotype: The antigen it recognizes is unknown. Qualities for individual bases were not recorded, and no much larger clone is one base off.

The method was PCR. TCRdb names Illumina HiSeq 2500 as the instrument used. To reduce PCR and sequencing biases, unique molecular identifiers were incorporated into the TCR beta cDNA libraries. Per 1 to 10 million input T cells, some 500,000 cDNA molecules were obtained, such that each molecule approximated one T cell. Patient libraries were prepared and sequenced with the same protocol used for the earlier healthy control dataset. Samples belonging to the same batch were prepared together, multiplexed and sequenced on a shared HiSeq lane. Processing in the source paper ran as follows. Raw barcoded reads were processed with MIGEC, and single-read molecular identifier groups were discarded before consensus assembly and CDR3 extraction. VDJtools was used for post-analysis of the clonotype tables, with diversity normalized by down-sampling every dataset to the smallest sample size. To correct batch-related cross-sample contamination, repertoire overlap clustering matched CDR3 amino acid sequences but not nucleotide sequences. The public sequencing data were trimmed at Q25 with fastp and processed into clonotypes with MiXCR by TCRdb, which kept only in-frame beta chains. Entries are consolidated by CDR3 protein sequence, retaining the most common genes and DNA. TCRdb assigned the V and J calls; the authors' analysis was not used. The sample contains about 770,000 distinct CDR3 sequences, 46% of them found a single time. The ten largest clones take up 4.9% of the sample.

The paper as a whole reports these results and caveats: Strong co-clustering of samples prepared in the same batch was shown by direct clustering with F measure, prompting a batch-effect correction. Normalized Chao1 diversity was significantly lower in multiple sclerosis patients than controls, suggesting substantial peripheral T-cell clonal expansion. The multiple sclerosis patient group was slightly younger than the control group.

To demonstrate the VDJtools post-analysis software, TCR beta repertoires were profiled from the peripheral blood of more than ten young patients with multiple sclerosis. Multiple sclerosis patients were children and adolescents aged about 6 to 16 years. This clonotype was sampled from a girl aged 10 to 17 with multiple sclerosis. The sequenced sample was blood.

The sequenced DNA: TGCAGTGCTAGTTCAGGGCGCAGGGGCCACGAGCAGTACTTC. Translated, it reads CSASSGRRGHEQYF. The chain is made from TRBV20-1 and TRBJ2-7; tentative D gene TRBD1, with 6 bases matching. From cysteine to phenylalanine, the CDR3 is 14 amino acids long. Here the CDR3 DNA is all that survives: 42 bases in frame from base 1. CDR1 and CDR2, per the germline V gene (reference sequence), are DFQATT and SNEGSKA. V drops 3 bases and J drops 5 bases, leaving 17 bases in between.